Listed below are T cell receptor beta chains from one sample, sequenced in a study of vaccination and CD4 T cells after COVID-19. Their cognate antigens are unknown. TCRdb ran MiXCR on the PCR reads and lists one entry per CDR3 protein. The sample consists of about 1,400 distinct CDR3 sequences, under 15% of them appearing once. Sequencing was carried out using CD4+ T cells from blood, cultured in vitro. All receptors derive from a human donor in good health. Both conserved end residues are part of each CDR3. A D gene is named only where the DNA matches it firmly. Clone size, where shown, is once, few, many, or a class for clones that have expanded.

abundance: .
d_gene: .
v_gene: TRBV18
j_gene: TRBJ2-7
CDR3nt: TGTGCCAGCTCACCAATTCAGGACGGCGAGCAGTACTTC
CDR3aa: CASSPIQDGEQYF

abundance: medium-sized
d_gene: .
v_gene: TRBV28
j_gene: TRBJ1-2
CDR3nt: TGTGCCAGCGGAATATATGGCTACACCTTC
CDR3aa: CASGIYGYTF

abundance: few
d_gene: .
v_gene: TRBV6-2/TRBV6-3
j_gene: TRBJ1-1
CDR3nt: TGTGCCAGCAGTTACGGGGGGGGGACCACTGAAGCTTTCTTT
CDR3aa: CASSYGGGTTEAFF

abundance: medium-sized
d_gene: .
v_gene: TRBV6-1
j_gene: TRBJ2-1
CDR3nt: TGTGCCACCGGGGGCTACTCATCGGACAATGAGCAGTTCTTC
CDR3aa: CATGGYSSDNEQFF

abundance: few
d_gene: TRBD1
v_gene: TRBV6-2/TRBV6-3
j_gene: TRBJ2-4
CDR3nt: TGTGCCAGCAGTGTGACACAGCCGGGACAGATACACATTCAGTACTTC
CDR3aa: CASSVTQPGQIHIQYF

abundance: medium-sized
d_gene: .
v_gene: TRBV6-1
j_gene: TRBJ1-2
CDR3nt: TGTGCCAGCGAGCGGTGGGCGCGGGGCTACACCTTC
CDR3aa: CASERWARGYTF

abundance: .
d_gene: .
v_gene: TRBV29-1
j_gene: TRBJ2-2
CDR3nt: TGCAGCGTTAGCGGCCTGTCCGGGGAGCTGTTTTTT
CDR3aa: CSVSGLSGELFF

abundance: .
d_gene: TRBD2
v_gene: TRBV19
j_gene: TRBJ2-3
CDR3nt: TGTGCCAGTAGTATGGGGACTAGCTTTAGCACAGATACGCAGTATTTT
CDR3aa: CASSMGTSFSTDTQYF

abundance: few
d_gene: TRBD2
v_gene: TRBV7-9
j_gene: TRBJ2-4
CDR3nt: TGTGCCAGCAGCCCCCCGGGGGGGGCCAAAAACATTCAGTACTTC
CDR3aa: CASSPPGGAKNIQYF

abundance: .
d_gene: .
v_gene: TRBV5-1
j_gene: TRBJ2-1
CDR3nt: TGCGCCAGCAGCTTGGACGGTGGAGGGGGACTTTACAATGAGCAGTTCTTC
CDR3aa: CASSLDGGGGLYNEQFF

abundance: few
d_gene: TRBD2
v_gene: TRBV5-1
j_gene: TRBJ2-3
CDR3nt: TGCGCCAGCAGCCCGTCCGGGACTAGCGTGGGTACGCAGTATTTT
CDR3aa: CASSPSGTSVGTQYF

abundance: medium-sized
d_gene: .
v_gene: TRBV27
j_gene: TRBJ1-6
CDR3nt: TGTGCCAGCAGGGAGGCTTGGCCCACGTCACCCCTCCACTTT
CDR3aa: CASREAWPTSPLHF

abundance: medium-sized
d_gene: .
v_gene: TRBV24-1
j_gene: TRBJ2-2
CDR3nt: TGTGCCACCGGGGGCACCGGGGAGCTGTTTTTT
CDR3aa: CATGGTGELFF

abundance: medium-sized
d_gene: TRBD2
v_gene: TRBV27
j_gene: TRBJ2-5
CDR3nt: TGTGCCAGCACCAAGCGGGGGGGGGAGACCCAGTACTTC
CDR3aa: CASTKRGGETQYF

abundance: .
d_gene: .
v_gene: TRBV9
j_gene: TRBJ2-2
CDR3nt: TGTGCCAGCAGCGTAGGTGGGTCGGAGACCGGGGAGCTGTTTTTT
CDR3aa: CASSVGGSETGELFF

abundance: few
d_gene: TRBD1
v_gene: TRBV28
j_gene: TRBJ1-1
CDR3nt: TGTGCCAGCAGTGAGACAGGGGTCGCAAATATGAACACTGAAGCTTTCTTT
CDR3aa: CASSETGVANMNTEAFF

abundance: few
d_gene: .
v_gene: TRBV6-2/TRBV6-3
j_gene: TRBJ2-7
CDR3nt: TGTGCCACCCAAAGAGAGTTGGGACTGCCACCCTACGAGCAGTACTTC
CDR3aa: CATQRELGLPPYEQYF

abundance: large
d_gene: TRBD1
v_gene: TRBV6-1
j_gene: TRBJ1-5
CDR3nt: TGTGCCAGCAGTGAAGGCAGGGGGTGGGCTCAGCCCCAGCATTTT
CDR3aa: CASSEGRGWAQPQHF